These 24 T cell receptor beta chains came from one sample sequenced in a study of CD8+ T cells in alopecia areata. Treatment given: oral pan-JAK inhibitor, 5-10 mg twice daily. After isolation, RNA underwent reverse transcription to generate cDNA as the sequencing template. Method: immunoSEQ multiplex PCR; TCRdb's copy keeps in-frame clones and lacks some. This sample yields 200,000 to 250,000 clones, of which less than 75% are seen a single time; more than 1.5% belongs to the top ten. The sample here was CD4+ T cells sorted from blood, taken at week 4, from a patient treated with tofacitinib. These receptors originate from a human donor with alopecia areata.

This clone was detected a few times. V gene TRBV7-2 combines with J gene TRBJ2-2; 12 bases match TRBD2. The trim removed 5 bases at V and 6 bases at J, leaving 7 bases unmatched. This CDR3 is 16 amino acids long. Germline assignment: CDR1 SGHTA and CDR2 FQGNSA. The DNA of the CDR3 is TGTGCCAGCAGCCAACTAGCGGGGGGCCCTCCCGGGGAGCTGTTTTTT. Encoded protein: CASSQLAGGPPGELFF.

The genes are TRBV29-1 and TRBJ2-3, with a tentative D call TRBD2 (6 bases). The length of the CDR3 is 16 residues. V dropped 6 bases and J dropped 0 bases, with 19 bases sitting between them. The germline gives CDR1 SQVTM, CDR2 ANQGSEA. The CDR3 region is CSVKGQGGGSTDTQYF. The CDR3 DNA reads as TGCAGCGTCAAGGGCCAGGGAGGAGGAAGCACAGATACGCAGTATTTT.

The chain's CDR3 is CAISIAGEETQYF. CDR3 sequence (DNA): TGTGCCATCAGCATAGCGGGGGAAGAGACCCAGTACTTC. The chain combines TRBV10-3 with TRBJ2-5, with 9 positions matching TRBD2. Germline V CDR1 and CDR2: ENHRY, SYGVKD. CDR3 length: 13 residues. The ends lost 6 bases at V and 3 bases at J; junction bases unmatched: 2.

The genes are TRBV7-9 and TRBJ1-5; 10 bases are a match to TRBD1. The CDR3 length is 18 residues. Germline V lookup: CDR1 SEHNR, CDR2 FQNEAQ (reference sequence). V lost 5 bases to trimming and J lost 1 base; unmatched junction nucleotides: 11. The CDR3 here is CASSATGTGVRSNQPQHF. The CDR3 DNA reads as TGTGCCAGCAGCGCTACCGGGACAGGGGTTCGCAGCAATCAGCCCCAGCATTTT.

This clone was counted between two and nine times. CDR3 protein: CASSLHQNTEAFF. CDR3 nucleotide sequence: TGTGCCAGCAGCTTGCACCAGAACACTGAAGCTTTCTTT. The chain joins TRBV5-5 to TRBJ1-1, with no clear D. Looked up from germline, CDR1 is SGHKS and CDR2 is YYEKEE (reference sequence). The CDR3 is 13 residues long. The ends were cut back, 1 base at V and 1 base at J, with 5 bases in the middle.

The chain recombines TRBV7-2 with TRBJ2-5, with D possibly being TRBD2 (6 bases). CDR1 SGHTA and CDR2 FQGNSA come from the germline V gene. V was clipped by 4 bases and J by 4 bases, with 25 bases between them. The CDR3 has 18 amino acids. CDR3 residues: CASSSQNSWGVSSETQYF. The CDR3 coding sequence is TGTGCCAGCAGCTCTCAAAATTCTTGGGGGGTATCGTCAGAGACCCAGTACTTC.

The V and J genes are TRBV29-1 and TRBJ1-1; perhaps TRBD1 as D (5 bases). The V end was cut by 3 bases, the J end by 1 base, with 9 bases between. Germline CDR1 SQVTM, CDR2 ANQGSEA. The CDR3 spans 13 residues. The CDR3 sequence: CSVDRQTNTEAFF. The CDR3 nucleotides read TGCAGCGTTGATCGACAGACGAACACTGAAGCTTTCTTT.

This clone was observed a few times. The chain carries TRBV29-1 and TRBJ2-7, with no clear D. The CDR3 sequence is 10 residues long. Germline V lookup: CDR1 SQVTM, CDR2 ANQGSEA. Trimming shortened V by 5 bases and J by 2 bases, and 4 bases separated the two germline ends. The CDR3 is CSVSTYEQYF. For the CDR3, the DNA is TGCAGCGTTTCGACCTACGAGCAGTACTTC.

The chain is built from TRBV9 and TRBJ1-3; D remains unclear. The CDR3 has 14 residues. V lost 0 bases to trimming and J lost 2 bases, with 6 bases between them. Germline V gives CDR1 SGDLS, CDR2 YYNGEE. CDR3 in DNA: TGTGCCAGCAGCGTAGCGACAACTGGAAACACCATATATTTT. This sequence encodes CASSVATTGNTIYF.

The CDR3 sequence is CASSPTGTVSTDTQYF. The CDR3 coding sequence is TGCGCCAGCAGCCCCACCGGGACGGTGAGCACAGATACGCAGTATTTT. This chain uses TRBV4-3 with TRBJ2-3; either TRBD1 or TRBD2 may fit D (5 bases each). Deletions cut 4 bases from V and 0 bases from J, with 14 bases between. The CDR3 totals 16 residues. Germline assignment: CDR1 LGHNA and CDR2 YSLEER.

This rearrangement joins TRBV9 to TRBJ1-3; no reliable D call. This CDR3 is 15 amino acids long. Germline V gene lookup returns CDR1 SGDLS and CDR2 YYNGEE. V was cut by 4 bases and J by 1 base, with 12 bases left in between. The CDR3 region is CASSPTSGSGNTIYF. In DNA form, the CDR3 reads TGTGCCAGCAGCCCTACTTCAGGTTCTGGAAACACCATATATTTT.

This clone was seen a handful of times. This chain links TRBV30 with TRBJ2-3; 7 nucleotides match TRBD2. In germline, CDR1 is GTSNPN, CDR2 SVGIG (reference sequence). V shed 8 bases, J shed 3 bases, and the junction held 8 bases outside the gene matches. The CDR3 is 13 amino acids. Here the CDR3 DNA reads TGTGCCAGATCAGCGGGGATAACAGATACGCAGTATTTT. Its protein product is CARSAGITDTQYF.

The J gene is TRBJ2-7, the V gene TRBV11-2; D possibly corresponds to TRBD2 (5 bases). Trimming took off 4 bases at V and 6 bases at J, with 16 bases between the two ends. The CDR3 totals 14 residues. Per the germline V gene, CDR1 is SGHAT and CDR2 is FQNNGV. The CDR3 nucleotides are TGTGCCAGCAGCTCCCTTCGCGGGTCGGGCGAGCAGTACTTC. Translated: CASSSLRGSGEQYF.

Only a few counts were recorded for this clone. The J gene is TRBJ2-5, the V gene TRBV9, with D uncertain. CDR3 length: 13 amino acids. Per the germline V gene, CDR1 is SGDLS and CDR2 is YYNGEE. V lost 2 bases to trimming and J lost 9 bases, with 14 bases between them. The CDR3 DNA reads as TGTGCCAGCAGCGTGGACCCCACGAATGCCCAGTACTTC. As protein: CASSVDPTNAQYF.

The chain joins TRBV5-1 to TRBJ2-7, with TRBD1 identical over 9 bases. The CDR3 covers 14 residues. CDR1 is SGHRS and CDR2 is YFSETQ in the germline V gene. Trimming at V came to 3 bases and at J to 1 base, leaving 2 bases not matched to a gene. CDR3 DNA sequence: TGCGCCAGCAGCTGGGGACAGGGATCCTACGAGCAGTACTTC. Its translation: CASSWGQGSYEQYF.

V gene TRBV5-6 combines with J gene TRBJ1-2; TRBD1 matches at 7 bases. V dropped 3 bases and J dropped 1; count of bases not matched to a gene: 3. CDR1 is SGHDT, CDR2 YYEEEE, per germline. The CDR3 is 14 residues long. CDR3 coding DNA: TGTGCCAGCAGCTCGTACAGGGGTAACTATGGCTACACCTTC. Its protein is CASSSYRGNYGYTF.

This clone was seen only once. V gene TRBV15 combines with J gene TRBJ2-3; 7 bases are a match to TRBD1. Trimming removed 1 base from V and 5 bases from J; junction bases left unmatched: 6. The V gene's germline CDR1 is LNHNV and CDR2 YYDKDF (reference sequence). The CDR3 loop spans 15 amino acids. The CDR3 DNA is TGTGCCACCAGCAGAGTGGGGGACAGAGAAGATACGCAGTATTTT. Encoded protein: CATSRVGDREDTQYF.

The sample holds one count of this clone. The chain is built from TRBV5-6 and TRBJ1-1; D remains ambiguous. Looked up from germline, CDR1 is SGHDT and CDR2 is YYEEEE. This CDR3 contains 13 residues. V was shortened by 0 bases and J by 7 bases, with 10 bases between the two germline ends. CDR3 residues: CASSLEGQSEAFF. The CDR3 nucleotides are TGTGCCAGCAGCTTGGAAGGGCAGAGTGAAGCTTTCTTT.

The chain combines TRBV29-1 with TRBJ2-1; the match to TRBD2 covers 8 bases. V dropped 4 bases and J dropped 4; count of bases not matched to a gene: 12. This CDR3 spans 16 amino acids. Germline V gene lookup returns CDR1 SQVTM and CDR2 ANQGSEA. CDR3 in amino acids: CSVASGGLRGYNEQFF. The CDR3 DNA sequence: TGCAGCGTTGCCAGCGGGGGCTTAAGGGGTTACAATGAGCAGTTCTTC.

The CDR3 spells CASSVGPLGEQYF. CDR3 nucleotides: TGTGCCAGCAGTGTAGGGCCCTTGGGCGAGCAGTACTTC. The chain links TRBV2 to TRBJ2-7; no clear D gene. CDR3 size: 13 residues. The germline V gene has CDR1 SNHLY and CDR2 FYNNEI. V dropped 4 bases and J dropped 6 bases, with 13 bases sitting between them.

The chain is built from TRBV7-3 and TRBJ2-5; 9 nucleotides match TRBD2. V lost 0 bases and J lost 5; bases outside the gene matches: 4. Germline-derived CDR1 and CDR2 are SGHTA and FQGTGA. CDR3 length: 15 residues. Here the CDR3 DNA reads TGTGCCAGCAGCTTAACCATTAGCGGGGGCGAGACCCAGTACTTC. Translation: CASSLTISGGETQYF.

The V gene is TRBV29-1, the J gene TRBJ2-5; tentatively, D is TRBD2 (5 bases). This CDR3 region has 11 residues. Germline V lookup: CDR1 SQVTM, CDR2 ANQGSEA. Trimming left V 5 bases short and J 5 bases short, with 9 bases between. The CDR3: CSVTRGETQYF. For the CDR3, the DNA is TGCAGCGTTACCAGAGGGGAGACCCAGTACTTC.

The rearrangement uses TRBV4-1 and TRBJ1-4; a possible D gene is TRBD1 (5 bases). Germline CDR1 MGHRA, CDR2 YSYEKL. The CDR3 is 16 amino acids. V was cut by 1 base and J by 3 bases, with 12 bases left in between. CDR3 sequence (DNA): TGCGCCAGCAGCCAAGCCTCGACAGTGGCTAATGAAAAACTGTTTTTT. Translated, it gives CASSQASTVANEKLFF.

This sequence joins TRBV2 and TRBJ2-2, with 8 positions matching TRBD1. Germline assignment: CDR1 SNHLY and CDR2 FYNNEI. This CDR3 comprises 14 residues. Unmatched junction bases numbered 8, after V lost 3 bases and J lost 11 bases. The CDR3 sequence is CASSDRTGSRELFF. The CDR3 bases are TGTGCCAGCAGTGATCGGACAGGGTCTCGTGAGCTGTTTTTT.